This TCR beta chain is from a study of shared clonotypes between healthy human individuals. Looking at the study overall: The donors, a couple of women and three men, were aged 18 to 49.

The CDR3 is made up of 13 amino acids. The ends were cut back, 5 bases at V and 1 base at J, with 7 bases in the middle. In germline, CDR1 is SGHRS, CDR2 YFSETQ. Researchers drew on approximately 92 million PBMCs for genomic DNA from unsorted samples. Libraries were prepared by immunoSEQ multiplex PCR; TCRdb keeps only in-frame clonotypes and omits some of them. The sample lists about 460,000 clones; 75% to 80% were seen once. Sequenced: PBMCs. The sequence derives from a woman aged 40 to 50 in good health. Some clones in this sample may be carry-over from other donors' samples. This sequence joins TRBV5-1 and TRBJ2-4, with D perhaps matching TRBD2 (6 bases). The CDR3 loop reads CASREGAKNIQYF. CDR3 DNA sequence: TGCGCCAGCAGGGAGGGCGCCAAAAACATTCAGTACTTC.